The clone carrying this T cell receptor (beta chain) was observed at least ten times. Its antigen is unknown. Per the germline V gene, CDR1 is MNHEY and CDR2 is SVGAGI. This CDR3 region has 13 residues. The V gene lost 0 bases and the J gene lost 4 bases, with 6 bases spanning the gap. The data stem from a study of identical twins. Study observations and caveats: Invariant MAIT and iNKT cells may have partly biased zero-insertion analyses.

From the 5' RACE reads, TCRdb called clonotypes with MiXCR, one entry per CDR3 protein. The table lists about 450,000 distinct CDR3 sequences, approximately 18% of them singletons. This clonotype was sampled from a man aged 50 to 60 in good health. The chain links TRBV6-5 to TRBJ1-2; no definite D call. Sequencing input: naive T cells sorted from blood. CDR3 region: CASSYSGSYGYTF. For the CDR3, the DNA is TGTGCCAGCAGTTACTCGGGCAGCTATGGCTACACCTTC.